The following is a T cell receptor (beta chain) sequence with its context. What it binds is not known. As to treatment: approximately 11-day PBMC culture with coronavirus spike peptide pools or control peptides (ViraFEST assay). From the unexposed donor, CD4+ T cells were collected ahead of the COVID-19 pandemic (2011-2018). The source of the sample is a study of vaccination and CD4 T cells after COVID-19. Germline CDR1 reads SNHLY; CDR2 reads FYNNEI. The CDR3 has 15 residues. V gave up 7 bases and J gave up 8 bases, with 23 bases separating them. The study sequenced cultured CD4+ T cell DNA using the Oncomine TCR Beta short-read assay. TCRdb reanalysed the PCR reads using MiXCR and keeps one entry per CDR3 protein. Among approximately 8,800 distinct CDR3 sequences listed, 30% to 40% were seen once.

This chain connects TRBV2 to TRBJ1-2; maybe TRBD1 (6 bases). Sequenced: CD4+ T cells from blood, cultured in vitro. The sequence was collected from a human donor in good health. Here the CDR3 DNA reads TGTGCCAGCAAGCCGGACAGAACCCCGGGGGGGGGCTACACCTTC. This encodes CASKPDRTPGGGYTF.